The TCR beta chain under discussion was sequenced for a study of blood T cell repertoires in COVID-19. Turning to the study itself: Spain, Italy and the United States supplied samples that represented acute and convalescent COVID-19.

With 5 bases clipped from V and 3 bases from J, the junction kept 8 bases outside the gene matches. Germline V gene sequence: CDR1 MNHNY, CDR2 SVGAGI (reference sequence). The CDR3 length is 15 residues. In the source study's methods: Reference gene primer amplification yielded estimated nucleated cell counts. Sequenced by immunoSEQ multiplex PCR; TCRdb stores in-frame clones only, minus some. The V and J calls and clone size come from that table; D and trimming were worked out from the DNA. The data show some 210,000 clones, around 90% seen once. Input material: peripheral blood. The V gene is TRBV6-6, the J gene TRBJ2-7, with 9 bases fitting TRBD1. The TCR comes from a man aged 55 to 70 who had recovered from COVID-19. The CDR3 DNA reads as TGTGCCAGCAGTCCCCCCCGGGACAGGGACTACGAGCAGTACTTC. Amino acids: CASSPPRDRDYEQYF.